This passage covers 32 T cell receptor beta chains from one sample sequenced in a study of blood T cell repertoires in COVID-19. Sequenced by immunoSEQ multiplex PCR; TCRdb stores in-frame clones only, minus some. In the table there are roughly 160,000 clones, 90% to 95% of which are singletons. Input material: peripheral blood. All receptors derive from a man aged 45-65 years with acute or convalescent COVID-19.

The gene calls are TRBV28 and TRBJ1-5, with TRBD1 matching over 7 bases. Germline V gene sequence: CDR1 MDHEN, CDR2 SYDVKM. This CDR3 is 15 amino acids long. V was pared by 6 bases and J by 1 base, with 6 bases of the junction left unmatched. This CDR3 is CASSSTGTSNQPQHF. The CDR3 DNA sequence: TGTGCCAGCAGCTCGACAGGGACCAGCAATCAGCCCCAGCATTTT.

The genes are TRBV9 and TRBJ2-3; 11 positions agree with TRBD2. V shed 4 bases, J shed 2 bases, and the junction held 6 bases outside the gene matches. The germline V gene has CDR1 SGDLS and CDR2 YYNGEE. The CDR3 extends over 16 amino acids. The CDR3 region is CASSYRLAGYTDTQYF. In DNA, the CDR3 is TGTGCCAGCAGCTACCGACTAGCGGGATACACAGATACGCAGTATTTT.

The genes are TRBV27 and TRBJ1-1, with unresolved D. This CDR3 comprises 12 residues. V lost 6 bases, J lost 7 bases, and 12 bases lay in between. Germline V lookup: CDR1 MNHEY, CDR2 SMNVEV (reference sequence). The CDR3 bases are TGTGCCAGCAGATCCGAGGTGCTTGAAGCTTTCTTT. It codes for CASRSEVLEAFF.

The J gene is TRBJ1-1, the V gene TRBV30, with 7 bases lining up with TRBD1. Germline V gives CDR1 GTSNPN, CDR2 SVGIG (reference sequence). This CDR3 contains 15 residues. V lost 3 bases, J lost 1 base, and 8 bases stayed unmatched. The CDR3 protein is CAWSLPWDRNTEAFF. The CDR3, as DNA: TGTGCCTGGAGCCTACCCTGGGACAGGAACACTGAAGCTTTCTTT.

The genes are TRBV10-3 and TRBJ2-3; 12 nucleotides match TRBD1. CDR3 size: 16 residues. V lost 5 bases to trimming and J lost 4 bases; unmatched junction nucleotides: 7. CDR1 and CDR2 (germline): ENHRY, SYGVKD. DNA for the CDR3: TGTGCCATCAGTCACCCTGGGACAGGGGGCCCAGATACGCAGTATTTT. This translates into CAISHPGTGGPDTQYF.

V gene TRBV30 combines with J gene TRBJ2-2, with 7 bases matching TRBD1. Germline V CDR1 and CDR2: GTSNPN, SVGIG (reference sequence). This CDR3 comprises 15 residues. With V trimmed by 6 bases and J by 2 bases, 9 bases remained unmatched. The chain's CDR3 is CACRRQGTNTGELFF. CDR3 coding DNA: TGTGCCTGCCGTAGACAGGGCACCAACACCGGGGAGCTGTTTTTT.

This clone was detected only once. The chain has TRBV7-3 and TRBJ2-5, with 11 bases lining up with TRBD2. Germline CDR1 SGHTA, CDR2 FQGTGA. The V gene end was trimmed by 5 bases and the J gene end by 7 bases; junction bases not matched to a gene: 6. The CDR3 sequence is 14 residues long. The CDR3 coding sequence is TGTGCCAGCAGCCCACTAGCGGGGGATGGGACCCAGTACTTC. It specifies CASSPLAGDGTQYF.

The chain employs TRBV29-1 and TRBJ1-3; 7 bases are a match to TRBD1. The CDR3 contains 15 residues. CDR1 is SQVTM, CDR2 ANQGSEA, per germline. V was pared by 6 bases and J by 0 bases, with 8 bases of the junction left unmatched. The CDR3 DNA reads TGCAGCGTGATGACAGGGACGAGCTCTGGAAACACCATATATTTT. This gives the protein CSVMTGTSSGNTIYF.

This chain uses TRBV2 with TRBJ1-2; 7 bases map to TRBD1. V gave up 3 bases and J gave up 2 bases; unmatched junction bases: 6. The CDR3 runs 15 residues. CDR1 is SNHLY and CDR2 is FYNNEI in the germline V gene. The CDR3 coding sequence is TGTGCCAGCAGTGACAAAAACAGGGGAAACTATGGCTACACCTTC. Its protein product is CASSDKNRGNYGYTF.

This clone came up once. The CDR3 sequence: CASSPAPGQRTYEQYF. CDR3 nucleotides: TGCGCCAGCAGCCCGGCTCCGGGACAGCGAACCTACGAGCAGTACTTC. V and J are TRBV5-1 and TRBJ2-7, with TRBD1 matching 7 bases. The trim removed 4 bases at V and 2 bases at J, leaving 12 bases unmatched. Germline assignment: CDR1 SGHRS and CDR2 YFSETQ. The CDR3 runs to 16 residues. Using reference TRBV5-1 and TRBJ2-7 for the parts outside the CDR3, the full variable domain is KAGVTQTPRYLIKTRGQQVTLSCSPISGHRSVSWYQQTPGQGLQFLFEYFSETQRNKGNFPGRFSGRQFSNSRSEMNVSTLELGDSALYLCASSPAPGQRTYEQYFGPGTRLTVT.

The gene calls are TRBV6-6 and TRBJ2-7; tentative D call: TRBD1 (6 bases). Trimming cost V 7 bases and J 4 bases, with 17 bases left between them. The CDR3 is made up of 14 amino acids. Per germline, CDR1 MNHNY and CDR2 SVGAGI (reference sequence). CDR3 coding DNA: TGTGCCAGCACCCCCGAAGGGGGTATATACGAGCAGTACGTC. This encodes CASTPEGGIYEQYV.

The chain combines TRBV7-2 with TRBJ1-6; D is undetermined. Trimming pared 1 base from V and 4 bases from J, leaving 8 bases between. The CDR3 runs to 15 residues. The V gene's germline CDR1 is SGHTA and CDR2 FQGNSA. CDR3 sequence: CASSLGGGYNSPLHF. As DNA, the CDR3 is TGTGCCAGCAGCTTAGGCGGTGGGTATAATTCACCCCTCCACTTT.

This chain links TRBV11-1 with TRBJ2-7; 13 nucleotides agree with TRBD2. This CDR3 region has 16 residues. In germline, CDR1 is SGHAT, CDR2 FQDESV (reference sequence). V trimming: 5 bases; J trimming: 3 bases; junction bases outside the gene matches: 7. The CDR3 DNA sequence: TGTGCCAGCAGCCATGGGGGACTAGCGGGGAGCTACGAGCAGTACTTC. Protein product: CASSHGGLAGSYEQYF.

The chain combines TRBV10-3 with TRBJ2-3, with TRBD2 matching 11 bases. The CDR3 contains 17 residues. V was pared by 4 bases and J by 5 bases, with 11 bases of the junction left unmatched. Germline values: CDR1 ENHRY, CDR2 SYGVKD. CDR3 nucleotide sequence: TGTGCCATCAGTGGAGGGGGACTAGCGGCAAGGGGAGATACGCAGTATTTT. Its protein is CAISGGGLAARGDTQYF.

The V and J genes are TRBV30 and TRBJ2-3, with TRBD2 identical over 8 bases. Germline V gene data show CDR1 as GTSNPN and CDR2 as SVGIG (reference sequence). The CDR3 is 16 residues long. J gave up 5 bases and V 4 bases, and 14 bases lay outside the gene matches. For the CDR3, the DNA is TGTGCCTGGATCTCCCCCGTCGGGAGGGCCATAGATACGCAGTATTTT. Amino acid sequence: CAWISPVGRAIDTQYF.

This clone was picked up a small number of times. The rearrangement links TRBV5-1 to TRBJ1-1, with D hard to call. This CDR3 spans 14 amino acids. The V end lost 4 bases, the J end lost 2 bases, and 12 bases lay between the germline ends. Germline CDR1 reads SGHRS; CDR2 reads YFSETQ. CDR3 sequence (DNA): TGCGCCAGCAGCCCGGCGGTCCCAAACACTGAAGCTTTCTTT. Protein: CASSPAVPNTEAFF.

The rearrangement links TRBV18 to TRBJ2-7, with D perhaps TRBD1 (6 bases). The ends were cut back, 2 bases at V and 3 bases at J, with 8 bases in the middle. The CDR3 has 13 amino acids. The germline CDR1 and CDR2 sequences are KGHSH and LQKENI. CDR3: CASSPRQDYEQYV. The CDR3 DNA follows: TGTGCCAGCTCACCAAGACAGGACTACGAGCAGTACGTC.

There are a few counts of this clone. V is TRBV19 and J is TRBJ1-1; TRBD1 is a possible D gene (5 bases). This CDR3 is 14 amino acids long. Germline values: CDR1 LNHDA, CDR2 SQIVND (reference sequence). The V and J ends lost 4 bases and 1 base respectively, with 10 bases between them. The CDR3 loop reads CASSRGGENTEAFF. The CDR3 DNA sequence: TGTGCCAGTAGTAGGGGAGGGGAGAACACTGAAGCTTTCTTT.

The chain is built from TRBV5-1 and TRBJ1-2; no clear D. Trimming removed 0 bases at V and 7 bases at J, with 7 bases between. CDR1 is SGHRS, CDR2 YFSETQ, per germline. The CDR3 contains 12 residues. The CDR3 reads CASSLEHSGYTF. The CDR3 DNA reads TGCGCCAGCAGCTTGGAGCATTCTGGCTACACCTTC.

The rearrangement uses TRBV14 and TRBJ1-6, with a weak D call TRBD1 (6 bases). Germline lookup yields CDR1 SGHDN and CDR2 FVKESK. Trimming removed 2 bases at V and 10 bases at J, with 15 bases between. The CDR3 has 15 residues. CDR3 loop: CASSQLNQGNSPLHF. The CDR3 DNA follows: TGTGCCAGCAGCCAATTAAACCAGGGGAACTCACCCCTCCACTTT.

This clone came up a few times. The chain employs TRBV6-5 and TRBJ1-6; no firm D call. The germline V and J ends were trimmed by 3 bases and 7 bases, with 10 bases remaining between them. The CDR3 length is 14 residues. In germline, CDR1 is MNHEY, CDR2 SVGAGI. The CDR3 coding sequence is TGTGCCAGCAGTTATCAGGTCTTCAATTCACCCCTCCACTTT. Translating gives CASSYQVFNSPLHF.

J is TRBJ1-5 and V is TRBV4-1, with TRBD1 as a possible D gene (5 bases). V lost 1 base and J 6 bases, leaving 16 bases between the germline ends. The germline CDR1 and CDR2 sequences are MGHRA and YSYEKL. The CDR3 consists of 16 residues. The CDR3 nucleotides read TGCGCCAGCAGCCAAGTTCTGGGACGGGAGGTTCAGCCCCAGCATTTT. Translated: CASSQVLGREVQPQHF.

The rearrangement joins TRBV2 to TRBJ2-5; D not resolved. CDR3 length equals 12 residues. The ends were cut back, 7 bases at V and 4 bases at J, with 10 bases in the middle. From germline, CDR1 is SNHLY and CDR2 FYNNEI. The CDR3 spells CASTLSRETQYF. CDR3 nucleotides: TGTGCCAGCACTCTTTCCCGAGAGACCCAGTACTTC. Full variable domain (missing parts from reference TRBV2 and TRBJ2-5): EPEVTQTPSHQVTQMGQEVILRCVPISNHLYFYWYRQILGQKVEFLVSFYNNEISEKSEIFDDQFSVERPDGSNFTLKIRSTKLEDSAMYFCASTLSRETQYFGPGTRLLVL.

For the CDR3, the DNA is TGTGCCAGCAGCGTGGAGACAGGGAACGAGCAGTACTTC. Protein sequence: CASSVETGNEQYF. The chain links TRBV9 to TRBJ2-7, with 7 positions matching TRBD1. The CDR3 has 13 residues. In germline, CDR1 is SGDLS, CDR2 YYNGEE. After removal of 2 bases from V and 5 bases from J, the junction contained 4 bases not matched to a gene.

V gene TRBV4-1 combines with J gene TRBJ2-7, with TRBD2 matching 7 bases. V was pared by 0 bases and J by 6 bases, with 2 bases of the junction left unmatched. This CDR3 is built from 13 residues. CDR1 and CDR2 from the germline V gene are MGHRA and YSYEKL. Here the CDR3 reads CASSQDQRGEQYV. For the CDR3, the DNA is TGCGCCAGCAGCCAAGATCAGCGGGGCGAGCAGTACGTC.

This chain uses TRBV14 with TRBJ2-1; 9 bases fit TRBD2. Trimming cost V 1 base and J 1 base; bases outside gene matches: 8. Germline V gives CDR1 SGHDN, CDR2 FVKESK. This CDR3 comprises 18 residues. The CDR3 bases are TGTGCCAGCAGCCAAGTAACCATCACTAGCGGGTCCTACAATGAGCAGTTCTTC. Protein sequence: CASSQVTITSGSYNEQFF.

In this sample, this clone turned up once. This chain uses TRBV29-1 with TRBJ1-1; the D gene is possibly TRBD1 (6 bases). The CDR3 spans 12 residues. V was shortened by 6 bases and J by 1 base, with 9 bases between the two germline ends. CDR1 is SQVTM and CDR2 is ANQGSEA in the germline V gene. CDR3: CSVLGGNTEAFF. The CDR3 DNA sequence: TGCAGCGTGTTAGGGGGGAACACTGAAGCTTTCTTT.

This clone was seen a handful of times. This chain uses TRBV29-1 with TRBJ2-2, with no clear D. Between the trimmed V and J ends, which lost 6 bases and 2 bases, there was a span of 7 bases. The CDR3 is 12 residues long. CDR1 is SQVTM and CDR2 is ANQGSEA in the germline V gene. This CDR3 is CSVDKNTGELFF. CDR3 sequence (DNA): TGCAGCGTAGACAAAAACACCGGGGAGCTGTTTTTT.

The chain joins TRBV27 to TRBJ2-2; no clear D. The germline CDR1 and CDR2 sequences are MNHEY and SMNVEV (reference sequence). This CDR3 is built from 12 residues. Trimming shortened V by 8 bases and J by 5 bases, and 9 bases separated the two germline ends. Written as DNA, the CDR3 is TGTGCCAGCGGGCCACCGACCGGGGAGCTGTTTTTT. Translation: CASGPPTGELFF.

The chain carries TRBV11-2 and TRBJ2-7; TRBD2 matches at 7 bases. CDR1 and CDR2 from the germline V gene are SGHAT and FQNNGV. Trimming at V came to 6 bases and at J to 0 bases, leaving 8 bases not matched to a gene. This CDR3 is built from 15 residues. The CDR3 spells CASRRSGVSSYEQYF. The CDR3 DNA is TGTGCCAGCAGACGGAGCGGGGTCAGCTCCTACGAGCAGTACTTC.

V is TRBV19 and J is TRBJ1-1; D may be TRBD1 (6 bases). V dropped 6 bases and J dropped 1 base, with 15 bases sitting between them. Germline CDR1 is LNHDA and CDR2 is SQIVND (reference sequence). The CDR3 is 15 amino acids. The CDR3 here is CASSSTLQGNTEAFF. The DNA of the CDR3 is TGTGCCAGTAGCTCGACACTACAGGGGAACACTGAAGCTTTCTTT.

In nucleotides, the CDR3 is TGCGCCAGCTCCTTTAGCGGGGGGGGCACAGATACGCAGTATTTT. It specifies CASSFSGGGTDTQYF. V gene TRBV5-1 combines with J gene TRBJ2-3, with 11 nucleotides matching TRBD2. The CDR3 contains 15 residues. Trimming at V came to 7 bases and at J to 1 base, leaving 5 bases not matched to a gene. Germline CDR1 is SGHRS and CDR2 is YFSETQ.